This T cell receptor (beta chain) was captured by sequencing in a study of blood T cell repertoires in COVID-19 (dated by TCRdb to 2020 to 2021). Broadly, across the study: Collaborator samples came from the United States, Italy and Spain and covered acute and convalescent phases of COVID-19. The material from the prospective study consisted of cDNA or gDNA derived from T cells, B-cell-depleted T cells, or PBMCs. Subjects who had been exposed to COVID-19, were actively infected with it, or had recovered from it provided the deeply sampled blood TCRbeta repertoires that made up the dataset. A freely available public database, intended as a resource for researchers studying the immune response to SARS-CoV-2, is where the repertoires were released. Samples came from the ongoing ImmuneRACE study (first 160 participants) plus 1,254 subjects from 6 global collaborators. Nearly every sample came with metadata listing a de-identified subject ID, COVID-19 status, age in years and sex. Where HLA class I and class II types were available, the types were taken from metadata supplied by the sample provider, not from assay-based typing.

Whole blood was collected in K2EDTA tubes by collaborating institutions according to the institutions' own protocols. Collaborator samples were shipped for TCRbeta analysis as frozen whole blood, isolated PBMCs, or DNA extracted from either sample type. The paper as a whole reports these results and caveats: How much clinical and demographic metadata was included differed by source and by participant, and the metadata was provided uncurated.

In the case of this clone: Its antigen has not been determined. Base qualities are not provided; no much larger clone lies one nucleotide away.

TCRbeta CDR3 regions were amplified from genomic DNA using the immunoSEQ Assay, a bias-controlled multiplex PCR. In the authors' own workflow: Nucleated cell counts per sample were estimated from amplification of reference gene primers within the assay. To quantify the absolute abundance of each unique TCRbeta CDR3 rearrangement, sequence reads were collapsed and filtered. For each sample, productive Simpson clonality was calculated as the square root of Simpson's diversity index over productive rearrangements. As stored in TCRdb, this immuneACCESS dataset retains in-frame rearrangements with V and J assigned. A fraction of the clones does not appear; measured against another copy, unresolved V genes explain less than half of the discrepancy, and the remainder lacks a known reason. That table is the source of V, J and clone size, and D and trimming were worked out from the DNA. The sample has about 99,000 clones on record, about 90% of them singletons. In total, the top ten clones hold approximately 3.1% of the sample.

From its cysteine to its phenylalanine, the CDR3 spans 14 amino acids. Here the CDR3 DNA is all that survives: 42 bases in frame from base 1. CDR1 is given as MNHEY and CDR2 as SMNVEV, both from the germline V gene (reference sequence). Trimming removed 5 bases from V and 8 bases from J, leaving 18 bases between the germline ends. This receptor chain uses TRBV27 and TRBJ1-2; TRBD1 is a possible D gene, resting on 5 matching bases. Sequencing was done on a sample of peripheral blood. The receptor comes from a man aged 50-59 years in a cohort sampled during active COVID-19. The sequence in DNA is TGTGCCAGCAGTCAGCCGGGGGGAGTAATCGGCTACACCTTC. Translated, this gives CASSQPGGVIGYTF.